The clone carrying this T cell receptor (beta chain) appeared a few times. Its specificity is unknown. These data belong to a study of CD8 T cells in ankylosing spondylitis. The study, taken as a whole, reports: There was a TCR beta motif, made of 7 to 9 highly homologous variants, that appeared characteristic of ankylosing spondylitis blood. A subset of motif variants has previously been described in the synovial fluid and blood of reactive arthritis. The authors found the disease-linked clones to be CD8+ and relatively rare in peripheral blood.

Trimming took 6 bases from V and 8 from J; bases not matched to a gene: 13. The CDR3 loop spans 16 amino acids. Germline V gene data show CDR1 as LGHNA and CDR2 as YNFKEQ. As the method for making TCR beta libraries, quantitative 5'-RACE with molecular barcodes was used. TCRdb recomputed calls from the 5' RACE reads with MiXCR, one row per CDR3 protein. Counted here are hundreds of thousands of distinct CDR3 sequences, about 12% occurring once; the ten biggest clones make up approximately 0.5%. This sequence joins TRBV4-2 and TRBJ2-3, with 11 bases matching TRBD2. The sequence derives from a male donor with ankylosing spondylitis. The sample was blood, either unsorted or a sorted T cell fraction (not recorded which). CDR3 in amino acids: CASRRGTSGFLGTQYF. CDR3 nucleotide sequence: TGTGCCAGCAGACGGGGGACTAGCGGATTTTTAGGTACGCAGTATTTT.